This T cell receptor (beta chain) was captured by sequencing in a study of blood T cell repertoires in COVID-19. As for the study in general: The study drew acute and convalescent COVID-19 samples from the United States, Italy and Spain. From T cells, B-cell-depleted T cells, or PBMCs came the material, which was cDNA or gDNA.

Authors' analysis steps: The assay estimated nucleated cells by amplifying reference gene primers. Generated by immunoSEQ multiplex PCR, the TCRdb table keeps only in-frame clones and is missing some. D and trimming were read from the DNA, whereas the V and J calls and clone size are those reported in that table. The sample contains some 150,000 clones, over 70% of which appear only once. The sample taken for sequencing was peripheral blood. The receptor's source is a man in his 60s with acute or convalescent COVID-19.

The CDR3 DNA reads TGTGCCAGTAGTCAAGGACAGGGTCGCTCTAACTATGGCTACACCTTC. This translates into CASSQGQGRSNYGYTF. The V gene is TRBV19, the J gene TRBJ1-2; 8 nucleotides line up with TRBD1. From germline, CDR1 is LNHDA and CDR2 SQIVND (reference sequence). With 5 bases clipped from V and 0 bases from J, the junction kept 8 bases outside the gene matches. This CDR3 is built from 16 residues. Drawing the rest from reference TRBV19 and TRBJ1-2, the complete variable domain is DGGITQSPKYLFRKEGQNVTLSCEQNLNHDAMYWYRQDPGQGLRLIYYSQIVNDFQKGDIAEGYSVSREKKESFPLTVTSAQKNPTAFYLCASSQGQGRSNYGYTFGSGTRLTVV.